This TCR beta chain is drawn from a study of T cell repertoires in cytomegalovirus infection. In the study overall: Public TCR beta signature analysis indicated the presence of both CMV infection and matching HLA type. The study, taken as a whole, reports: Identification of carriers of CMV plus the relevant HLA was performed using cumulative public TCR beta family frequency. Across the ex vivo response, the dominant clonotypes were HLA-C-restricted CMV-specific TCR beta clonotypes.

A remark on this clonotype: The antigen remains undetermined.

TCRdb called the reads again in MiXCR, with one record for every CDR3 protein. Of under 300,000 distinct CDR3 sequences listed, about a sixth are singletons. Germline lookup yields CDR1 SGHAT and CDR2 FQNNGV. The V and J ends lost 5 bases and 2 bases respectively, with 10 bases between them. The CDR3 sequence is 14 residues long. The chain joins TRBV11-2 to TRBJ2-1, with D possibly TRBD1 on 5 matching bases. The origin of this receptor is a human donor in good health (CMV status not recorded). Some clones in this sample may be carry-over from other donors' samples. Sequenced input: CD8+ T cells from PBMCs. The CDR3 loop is CASSQGIAYNEQFF. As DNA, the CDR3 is TGTGCCAGCAGCCAGGGAATCGCCTACAATGAGCAGTTCTTC.